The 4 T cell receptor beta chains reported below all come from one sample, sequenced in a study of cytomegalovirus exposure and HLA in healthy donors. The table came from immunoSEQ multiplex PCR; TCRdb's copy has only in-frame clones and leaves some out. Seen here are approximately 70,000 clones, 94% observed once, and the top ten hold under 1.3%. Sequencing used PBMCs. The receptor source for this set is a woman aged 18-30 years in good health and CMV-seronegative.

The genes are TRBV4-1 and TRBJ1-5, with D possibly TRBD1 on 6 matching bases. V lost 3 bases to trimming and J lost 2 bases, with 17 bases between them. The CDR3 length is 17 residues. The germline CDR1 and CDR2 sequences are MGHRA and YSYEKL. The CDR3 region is CASSQDSGSIGNQPQHF. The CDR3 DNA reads TGCGCCAGCAGCCAGGACAGTGGATCAATAGGCAATCAGCCCCAGCATTTT.

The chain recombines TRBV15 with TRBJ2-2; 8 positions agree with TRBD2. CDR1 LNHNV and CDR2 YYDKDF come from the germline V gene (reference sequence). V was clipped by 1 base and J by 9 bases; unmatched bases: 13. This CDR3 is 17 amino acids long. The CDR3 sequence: CATSRGGTGLGDRELFF. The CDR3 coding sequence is TGTGCCACCAGCAGAGGCGGTACGGGACTAGGGGACCGGGAGCTGTTTTTT.

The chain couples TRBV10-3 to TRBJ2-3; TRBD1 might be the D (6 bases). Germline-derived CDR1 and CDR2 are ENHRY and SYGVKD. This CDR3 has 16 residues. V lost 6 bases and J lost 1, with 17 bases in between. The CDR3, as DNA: TGTGCCATCAGCGCTAGAGACAGGACAGGCACAGATACGCAGTATTTT. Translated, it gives CAISARDRTGTDTQYF.

This CDR3 reads CASSAGQNSNQPQHF. In DNA form, the CDR3 reads TGTGCCAGCAGTGCGGGACAGAATAGCAATCAGCCCCAGCATTTT. This rearrangement joins TRBV25-1 to TRBJ1-5, with TRBD1 matching over 7 bases. Per germline, CDR1 MGHDK and CDR2 SYGVNS. J lost 0 bases, V lost 4 bases, and 3 bases had no gene match. The CDR3 has 15 amino acids.